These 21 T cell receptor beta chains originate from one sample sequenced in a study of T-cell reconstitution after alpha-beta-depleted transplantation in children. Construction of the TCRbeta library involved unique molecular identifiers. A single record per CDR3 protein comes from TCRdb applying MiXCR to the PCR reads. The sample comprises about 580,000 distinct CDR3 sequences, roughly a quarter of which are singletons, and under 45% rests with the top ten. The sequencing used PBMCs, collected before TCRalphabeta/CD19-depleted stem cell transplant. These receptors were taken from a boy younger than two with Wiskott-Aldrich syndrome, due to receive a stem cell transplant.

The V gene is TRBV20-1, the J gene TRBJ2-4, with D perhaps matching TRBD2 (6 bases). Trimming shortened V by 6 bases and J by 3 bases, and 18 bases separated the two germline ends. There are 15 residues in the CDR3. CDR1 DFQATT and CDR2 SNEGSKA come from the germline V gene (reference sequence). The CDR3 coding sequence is TGCAGTGCACCATTGGGAGGTGATGGCAAAAACATTCAGTACTTC. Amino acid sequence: CSAPLGGDGKNIQYF.

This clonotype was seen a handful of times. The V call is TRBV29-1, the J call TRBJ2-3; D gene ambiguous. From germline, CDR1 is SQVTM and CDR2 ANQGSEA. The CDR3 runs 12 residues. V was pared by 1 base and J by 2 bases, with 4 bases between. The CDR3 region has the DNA TGCAGCGTTGAAGGCCCCACAGATACGCAGTATTTT. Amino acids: CSVEGPTDTQYF.

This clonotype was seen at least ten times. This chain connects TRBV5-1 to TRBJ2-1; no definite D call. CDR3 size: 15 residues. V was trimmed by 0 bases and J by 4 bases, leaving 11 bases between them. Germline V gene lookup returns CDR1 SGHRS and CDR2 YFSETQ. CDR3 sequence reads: CASSLVGWAYNEQFF. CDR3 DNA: TGCGCCAGCAGCTTGGTCGGGTGGGCTTACAATGAGCAGTTCTTC.

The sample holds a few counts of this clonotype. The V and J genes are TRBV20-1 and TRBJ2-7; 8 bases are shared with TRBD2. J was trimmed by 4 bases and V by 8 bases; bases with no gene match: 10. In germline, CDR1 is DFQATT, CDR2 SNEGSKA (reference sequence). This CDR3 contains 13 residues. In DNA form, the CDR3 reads TGCAGTTTGGGGACTAGTATAGCATACGAGCAGTACTTC. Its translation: CSLGTSIAYEQYF.

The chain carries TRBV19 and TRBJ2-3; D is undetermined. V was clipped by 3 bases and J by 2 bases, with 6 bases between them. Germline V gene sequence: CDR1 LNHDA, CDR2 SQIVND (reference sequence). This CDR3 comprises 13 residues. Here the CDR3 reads CASSIRHTDTQYF. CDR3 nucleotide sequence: TGTGCCAGTAGTATTCGTCACACAGATACGCAGTATTTT.

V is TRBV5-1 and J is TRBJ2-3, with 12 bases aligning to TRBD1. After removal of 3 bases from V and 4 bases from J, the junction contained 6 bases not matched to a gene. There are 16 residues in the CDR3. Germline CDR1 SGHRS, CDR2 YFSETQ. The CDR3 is CASSWPGQGAADTQYF. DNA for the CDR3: TGCGCCAGCAGCTGGCCGGGACAGGGGGCTGCAGATACGCAGTATTTT.

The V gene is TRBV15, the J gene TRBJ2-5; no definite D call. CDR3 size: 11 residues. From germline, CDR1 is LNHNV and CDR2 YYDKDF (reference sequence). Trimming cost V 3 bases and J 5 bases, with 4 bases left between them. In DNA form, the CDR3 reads TGTGCCACCAGCAGTGTGGAGACCCAGTACTTC. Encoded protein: CATSSVETQYF.

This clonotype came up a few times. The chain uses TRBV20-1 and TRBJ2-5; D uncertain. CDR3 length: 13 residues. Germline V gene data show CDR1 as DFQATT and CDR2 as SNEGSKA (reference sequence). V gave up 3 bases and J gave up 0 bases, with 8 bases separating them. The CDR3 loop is CSASPPNQETQYF. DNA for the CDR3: TGCAGTGCTAGTCCCCCAAACCAAGAGACCCAGTACTTC.

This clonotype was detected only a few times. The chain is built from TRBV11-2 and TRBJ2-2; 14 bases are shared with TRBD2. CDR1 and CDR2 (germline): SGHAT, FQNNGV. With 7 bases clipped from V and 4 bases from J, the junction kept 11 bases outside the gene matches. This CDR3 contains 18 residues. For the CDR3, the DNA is TGTGCCAGCACCAGACTAGCGGGAGGGCCTCTGGTCACCGGGGAGCTGTTTTTT. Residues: CASTRLAGGPLVTGELFF.

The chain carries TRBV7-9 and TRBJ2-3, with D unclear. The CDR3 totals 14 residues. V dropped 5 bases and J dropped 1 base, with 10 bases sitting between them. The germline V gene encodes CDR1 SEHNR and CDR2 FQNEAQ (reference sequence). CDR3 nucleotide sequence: TGTGCCAGCAGCCCAGGTGGGGGCACAGATACGCAGTATTTT. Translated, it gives CASSPGGGTDTQYF.

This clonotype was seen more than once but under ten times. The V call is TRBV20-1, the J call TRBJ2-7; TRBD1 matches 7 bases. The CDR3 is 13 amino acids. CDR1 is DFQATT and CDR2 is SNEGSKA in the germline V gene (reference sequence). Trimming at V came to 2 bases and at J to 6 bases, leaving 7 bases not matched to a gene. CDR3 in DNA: TGCAGTGCTAGAAGCCCCACAGGGGTCGAGCAGTACTTC. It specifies CSARSPTGVEQYF.

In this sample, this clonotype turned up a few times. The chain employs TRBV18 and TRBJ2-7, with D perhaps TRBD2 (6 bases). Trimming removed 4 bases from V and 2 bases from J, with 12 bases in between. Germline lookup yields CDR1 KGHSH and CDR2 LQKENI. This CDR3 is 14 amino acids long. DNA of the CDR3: TGTGCCAGCTCACAATCCGGGAGCCCCTACGAGCAGTACTTC. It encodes CASSQSGSPYEQYF.

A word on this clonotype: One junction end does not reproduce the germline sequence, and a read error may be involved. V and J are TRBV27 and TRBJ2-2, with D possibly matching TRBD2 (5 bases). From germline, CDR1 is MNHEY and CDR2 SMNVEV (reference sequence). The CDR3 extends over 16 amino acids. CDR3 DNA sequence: TGTGACAGCAGTTTAAGAGTCCTAGCAGGCACCGGGGAGCTGTTTTTT. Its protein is CDSSLRVLAGTGELFF.

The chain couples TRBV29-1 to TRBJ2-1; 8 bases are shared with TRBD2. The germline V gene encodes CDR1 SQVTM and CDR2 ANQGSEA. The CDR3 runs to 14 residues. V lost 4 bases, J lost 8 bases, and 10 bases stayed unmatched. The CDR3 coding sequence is TGCAGCGTTGGGATAGGACTAGCTAGGGATGAGCAGTTCTTC. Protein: CSVGIGLARDEQFF.

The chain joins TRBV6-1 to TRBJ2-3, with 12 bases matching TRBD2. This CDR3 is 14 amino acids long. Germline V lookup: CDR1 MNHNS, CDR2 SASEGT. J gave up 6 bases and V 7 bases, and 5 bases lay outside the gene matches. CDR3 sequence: CASTILAGGDTQYF. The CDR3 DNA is TGTGCCAGCACAATTCTAGCGGGAGGGGATACGCAGTATTTT.

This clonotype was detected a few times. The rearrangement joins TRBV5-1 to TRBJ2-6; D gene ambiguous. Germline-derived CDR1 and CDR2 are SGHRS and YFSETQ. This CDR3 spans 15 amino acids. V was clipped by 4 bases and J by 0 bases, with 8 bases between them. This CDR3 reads CASSPYYSGANVLTF. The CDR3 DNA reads TGCGCCAGCAGCCCGTATTACTCTGGGGCCAACGTCCTGACTTTC.

The CDR3 DNA reads as TGTGCCAGCAGTCGGGCCCGGGTTTCGTACAATGAGCAGTTCTTC. Its translation is CASSRARVSYNEQFF. The V and J genes are TRBV12-3 or TRBV12-4 and TRBJ2-1; unclear D gene. This CDR3 contains 15 residues. Trimming took 5 bases from V and 4 from J, leaving 15 bases between them.

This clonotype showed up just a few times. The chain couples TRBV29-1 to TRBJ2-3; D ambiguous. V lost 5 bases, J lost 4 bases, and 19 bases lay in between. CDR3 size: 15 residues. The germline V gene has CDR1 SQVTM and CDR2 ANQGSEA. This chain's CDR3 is CSVSFSPEKADTQYF. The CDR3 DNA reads TGCAGCGTTTCCTTCTCTCCGGAGAAGGCAGATACGCAGTATTTT.

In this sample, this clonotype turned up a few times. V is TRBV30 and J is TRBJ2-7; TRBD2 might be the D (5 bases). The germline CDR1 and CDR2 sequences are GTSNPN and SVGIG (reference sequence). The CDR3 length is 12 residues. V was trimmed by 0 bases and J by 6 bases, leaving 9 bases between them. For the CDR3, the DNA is TGTGCCTGGAGTGTATCCGGGGTCGAGCAGTACTTC. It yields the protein CAWSVSGVEQYF.

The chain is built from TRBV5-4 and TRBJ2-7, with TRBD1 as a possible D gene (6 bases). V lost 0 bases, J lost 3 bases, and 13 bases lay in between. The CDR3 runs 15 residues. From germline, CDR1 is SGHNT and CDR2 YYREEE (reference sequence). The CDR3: CASSLVTGRIYEQYF. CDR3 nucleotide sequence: TGTGCCAGCAGCTTGGTCACAGGGAGAATCTACGAGCAGTACTTC. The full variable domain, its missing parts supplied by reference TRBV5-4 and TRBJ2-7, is ETGVTQSPTHLIKTRGQQVTLRCSSQSGHNTVSWYQQALGQGPQFIFQYYREEENGRGNFPPRFSGLQFPNYSSELNVNALELDDSALYLCASSLVTGRIYEQYFGPGTRLTVT.

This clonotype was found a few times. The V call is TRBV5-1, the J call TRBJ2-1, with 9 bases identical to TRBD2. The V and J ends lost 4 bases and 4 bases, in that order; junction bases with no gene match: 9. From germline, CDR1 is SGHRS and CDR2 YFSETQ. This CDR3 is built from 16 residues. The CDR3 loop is CASSGWTSVLYNEQFF. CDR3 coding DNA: TGCGCCAGCAGCGGATGGACTAGCGTGCTTTACAATGAGCAGTTCTTC.